The subject of this entry is one T cell receptor beta chain. Participant ages covered roughly 18 to 89 years across approximately 25 US areas. The data are from a study of blood T cell repertoires in COVID-19. The protocol was immunoSEQ multiplex PCR, while the TCRdb copy is restricted to in-frame clones and leaves out a portion. The sample has fewer than 150,000 clones, roughly four fifths seen once. The germline V gene has CDR1 SNHLY and CDR2 FYNNEI. CDR3 length equals 11 residues. V lost 7 bases and J lost 2, with 5 bases in between. Sequencing used PBMCs or T cells enriched from blood (not recorded which). This chain uses TRBV2 with TRBJ2-5; D is uncertain. The sequence was collected from a young man who had recovered from COVID-19. CDR3 protein: CASTGQETQYF. Here the CDR3 DNA reads TGTGCCAGCACCGGGCAAGAGACCCAGTACTTC.